Listed below are T cell receptor beta chains from one sample, sequenced in a study of CD8+ T cells in alopecia areata. Measured with immunoSEQ multiplex PCR; TCRdb has only the in-frame clones, and not every one. The sample gives about 130,000 clones, 49% of which show up once; under 20% is in the top ten. Sequencing used CD8+ T cells sorted from blood, obtained at week 0. The receptors originated from a human donor with alopecia areata. Both conserved end residues are part of each CDR3. The D gene is left open where the match is weak. Size is omitted from some rows. Given values are once, few, many or a class for expanded clones.

DNA: TGTGCCAGCAGTGATACCCGACAGTACGAGCAGTACTTC
CDR3: CASSDTRQYEQYF
J: TRBJ2-7
D: .
V: TRBV25-1
size: .

DNA: TGTGCCTGGAGTGTGGGGGATAATGGCTACACCTTC
CDR3: CAWSVGDNGYTF
J: TRBJ1-2
D: .
V: TRBV30
size: .

DNA: TGTGCCTGGAGTCTGACAGGGTCCTATGGCTACACCTTC
CDR3: CAWSLTGSYGYTF
J: TRBJ1-2
D: TRBD1
V: TRBV30
size: .

DNA: TGTGCCAGCAGTGAATCGGGGTCTGGGGCCAACGTCCTGACTTTC
CDR3: CASSESGSGANVLTF
J: TRBJ2-6
D: .
V: TRBV6-1
size: .

DNA: TGTGCCTGGAGTGTACAACCGAACACTGAAGCTTTCTTT
CDR3: CAWSVQPNTEAFF
J: TRBJ1-1
D: .
V: TRBV30
size: .

DNA: TGTGCCAGCAGCTCCCTGGACAGATACCACGAGCAGTACTTC
CDR3: CASSSLDRYHEQYF
J: TRBJ2-7
D: .
V: TRBV7-8
size: .

DNA: TGTGCCAGCAGCTGGGACTCCTACAATGAGCAGTTCTTC
CDR3: CASSWDSYNEQFF
J: TRBJ2-1
D: .
V: TRBV5-6
size: once

DNA: TGTGCCAGCAGTTTCTACGGATCCTACGAGCAGTACTTC
CDR3: CASSFYGSYEQYF
J: TRBJ2-7
D: .
V: TRBV27
size: .

DNA: TGTGCCAGCAGTTTATCGATTCTGCACGAGCAGTACTTC
CDR3: CASSLSILHEQYF
J: TRBJ2-7
D: .
V: TRBV27
size: few

DNA: TGCGCCAGCAGCCAAGAGACGGGCTATGGCTACACCTTC
CDR3: CASSQETGYGYTF
J: TRBJ1-2
D: .
V: TRBV4-1
size: once

DNA: TGTGCCAGCAGGTTTGGGGCAGGGTACAATGAGCAGTTCTTC
CDR3: CASRFGAGYNEQFF
J: TRBJ2-1
D: .
V: TRBV13
size: few

DNA: TGTGCCAGCAGTCAACTAGCGGGGGGCCAAGAGACCCAGTACTTC
CDR3: CASSQLAGGQETQYF
J: TRBJ2-5
D: TRBD2
V: TRBV6-5
size: few

DNA: TGTGCCAGCAGTTACGTGGCAGCCCCAGAGACCCAGTACTTC
CDR3: CASSYVAAPETQYF
J: TRBJ2-5
D: .
V: TRBV6-5
size: few

DNA: TGTGCCAGCAGCGTAGACGGGAGGAATCAGCCCCAGCATTTT
CDR3: CASSVDGRNQPQHF
J: TRBJ1-5
D: .
V: TRBV9
size: .

DNA: TGCGCCAGCAGCCAAATCACAGATACGCAGTATTTT
CDR3: CASSQITDTQYF
J: TRBJ2-3
D: .
V: TRBV4-1
size: .

DNA: TGTGCCAGCAGCGCCTCAGCGGGGGCCTCCTACGAGCAGTACTTC
CDR3: CASSASAGASYEQYF
J: TRBJ2-7
D: TRBD2
V: TRBV9
size: .

DNA: TGTGCCTGGAGTGAGGGGGCTGAAGCTTTCTTT
CDR3: CAWSEGAEAFF
J: TRBJ1-1
D: .
V: TRBV30
size: .

DNA: TGCAGTGTATACAGGGGGCGGAACACTGAAGCTTTCTTT
CDR3: CSVYRGRNTEAFF
J: TRBJ1-1
D: TRBD1
V: TRBV29-1
size: .

DNA: TGTGCCTGGAGTAGGGGAAGTGGGGCCAACGTCCTGACTTTC
CDR3: CAWSRGSGANVLTF
J: TRBJ2-6
D: .
V: TRBV30
size: .

DNA: TGTGCCATCAGTGAGTCTTCTAGCTCTAGGGGCAATGAGCAGTTCTTC
CDR3: CAISESSSSRGNEQFF
J: TRBJ2-1
D: .
V: TRBV10-3
size: .

DNA: TGTGCCTCCTGGACAGGGAACTCCTACGAGCAGTACTTC
CDR3: CASWTGNSYEQYF
J: TRBJ2-7
D: TRBD1
V: TRBV30
size: once

DNA: TGTGCCAGCAGCAAATTTCGGCTCCTGGAAGACGAGCAGTTCTTC
CDR3: CASSKFRLLEDEQFF
J: TRBJ2-1
D: .
V: TRBV7-9
size: .

DNA: TGTGCCAGCATTGCTGACAGGGAGGGATACAATGAGCAGTTCTTC
CDR3: CASIADREGYNEQFF
J: TRBJ2-1
D: .
V: TRBV6-6
size: .

DNA: TGTGCCAGCAGCCCACCGGCTAGCACCGATACGCAGTATTTT
CDR3: CASSPPASTDTQYF
J: TRBJ2-3
D: .
V: TRBV27
size: few

DNA: TGTGCCAGCAATGGAGGGGGAACTAATGAAAAACTGTTTTTT
CDR3: CASNGGGTNEKLFF
J: TRBJ1-4
D: .
V: TRBV6-5
size: .

DNA: TGTGCCAGCAGCCCCCGGGACAGGGTTATCTATGGCTACACCTTC
CDR3: CASSPRDRVIYGYTF
J: TRBJ1-2
D: TRBD1
V: TRBV5-4
size: .

DNA: TGTGCCAGCAGCTTGCTGACTAGCGGGGGGCCGTCCGGGGCCAACGTCCTGACTTTC
CDR3: CASSLLTSGGPSGANVLTF
J: TRBJ2-6
D: TRBD2
V: TRBV7-6
size: once

DNA: TGCGCCAGCAGCTTGGTTGGATCTGACACTGAAGCTTTCTTT
CDR3: CASSLVGSDTEAFF
J: TRBJ1-1
D: .
V: TRBV5-1
size: medium-sized

DNA: TGCGCCAGCAGCCAAGATCCAGCGGGGGAGACCTACAATGAGCAGTTCTTC
CDR3: CASSQDPAGETYNEQFF
J: TRBJ2-1
D: TRBD2
V: TRBV4-3
size: .

DNA: TGTGCCAGCAGCTCGGACCTGGGAGGGTACGAGCAGTACTTC
CDR3: CASSSDLGGYEQYF
J: TRBJ2-7
D: TRBD2
V: TRBV7-9
size: .

DNA: TGTGCCAGCGGAGCAGCGGACAGGGGCTACGAGCAGTACTTC
CDR3: CASGAADRGYEQYF
J: TRBJ2-7
D: TRBD1
V: TRBV5-6
size: .

DNA: TGTGCCAGCAGCTCTCCACCCGAGCATTCACCCCTCCACTTT
CDR3: CASSSPPEHSPLHF
J: TRBJ1-6
D: .
V: TRBV5-6
size: few

DNA: TGTGCCAGCAGCTTAGGACAGGGGGCCTACGAGCAGTACTTC
CDR3: CASSLGQGAYEQYF
J: TRBJ2-7
D: TRBD1
V: TRBV5-6
size: .

DNA: TGTGCCTGGAGTCGGGGGGCGAGGTTCGACGAGCAGTACTTC
CDR3: CAWSRGARFDEQYF
J: TRBJ2-7
D: .
V: TRBV30
size: .